This T cell receptor beta chain was obtained from a study of response to subunit inactivated influenza vaccine. Study observations and caveats: T cells newly recruited by each seasonal influenza vaccination are few, the authors suggested.

MiXCR, applied by TCRdb to the RT-PCR reads, yields one record per CDR3 protein. Of hundreds of thousands of distinct CDR3 sequences listed, 7.6% are singletons. This CDR3 contains 15 residues. Trimming cost V 5 bases and J 9 bases, with 21 bases left between them. Germline V lookup: CDR1 SGHRS, CDR2 YFSETQ. This clonotype was counted many times. What it binds is not known. The rearrangement links TRBV5-1 to TRBJ2-1; unclear D gene. The source is a man between 45 and 75 years old who received an inactivated influenza vaccine. The material sequenced was PBMCs from blood, taken less than 30 months after vaccination. CDR3 in amino acids: CASRPVGSVSAEQFF. In DNA form, the CDR3 reads TGCGCCAGCAGACCCGTAGGCAGTGTTTCTGCTGAGCAGTTCTTC.